At least ten counts were recorded for the clone carrying this T cell receptor beta chain. What it binds is unknown. The authors prepared the TCRbeta library with unique molecular identifiers. TCRdb re-called the PCR reads through MiXCR, storing one row per CDR3 protein. The data contain approximately 50,000 distinct CDR3 sequences, about 5.7% of them singletons. This sample is drawn from a study of T-cell reconstitution after alpha-beta-depleted transplantation in children. The CDR3 loop spans 16 amino acids. Germline values: CDR1 MNHNS, CDR2 SASEGT. The V segment lost 3 bases and the J segment 2 bases; nucleotides outside the gene matches: 4. Study outcomes and limitations: By about two months after transplant, alpha-beta T cells reportedly arose from several hundred graft clones that had expanded. Surviving recipient T cells and thymic progenitors produced the high day-60 TCRbeta diversity seen in some patients. T-cell counts and diversity at one year following transplant were attributed mainly to newly produced T cells.

The sample here was PBMCs, mostly from graft donor cells, taken 60 days after TCRalphabeta/CD19-depleted stem cell transplant. This sequence was found in a female patient aged 2 to 10 who had a stem cell transplant for aplastic anemia, so the T cells may come from the graft donor. This chain connects TRBV6-1 to TRBJ1-5; 10 bases align to TRBD1. The CDR3 DNA reads TGTGCCAGCAGTGAGCACGGACAGGGGGGCAATCAGCCCCAGCATTTT. Translation gives CASSEHGQGGNQPQHF.